The entry below describes one TCR beta chain. In its sample, this clone was seen once. Its antigen specificity is not known. No much larger clonotype is one base removed from it; base qualities were not supplied. CD8 naive samples were CD45RO-negative cells positively selected for CCR7, giving a CD45RA+CCR7+ population that excluded TemRA cells. Healthy HIV-negative adults with no recently reported acute infections or vaccinations were included as donors. Only Caucasian adults living in Nashville, Tennessee, USA were represented among the donors. Blood was collected by leukapheresis, and PBMCs were isolated by Ficoll-Histopaque density gradient centrifugation and then cryopreserved in liquid nitrogen vapor phase. Purity and quantity of every magnetically sorted T cell population were checked by analytical flow cytometry. From each sorted fraction, genomic DNA was isolated and quantified by UV absorbance on a Nanodrop 2000c.

This record belongs to a study of shared clonotypes between healthy human individuals (dated by TCRdb to about 2020). Notes on the research overall: Two women and three men aged 18 to 49 years were included in the cohort. Libraries were prepared and TCR repertoires were sequenced by different laboratories using diverse techniques, in order to increase sequencing depth and limit assay-specific biases. For each donor, three plates each were used for CD4 naive and CD4 memory, two plates were used for CD8 naive, and one plate was used for CD8 memory. Per donor, leukapheresis produced somewhere between about 0.9 and 9.5 billion PBMCs. The study deeply sequenced blood TCR repertoires of several healthy adults to estimate repertoire size and the extent of clonotype sharing between individuals.

Broad study findings and their caveats: Because the study included a small number of donors, the genetic and exposure-history diversity represented was limited. Pairwise subsampling indicated that sequencing depth was expected to affect the degree of clonotype sharing among donors. When a handful of donors were compared, the shared fraction of clonotypes was 5% to 6.5% for naive CD4, 3.5% for naive CD8, roughly 2.3% for memory CD4, and roughly 0.43% for memory CD8. Naive subsets generally had larger estimated clonotype richness than memory subsets did. Higher generation probabilities were observed for clonotypes shared by all four sorted-subset donors than for non-shared clonotypes. Even with the large sequencing depth, rarefaction of the sorted-subset datasets indicated that sequencing was incomplete. Sampling was restricted to blood, and TCR repertoires in tissue are likely to differ from TCR repertoires in blood.

Using the deep immunoSEQ assay, multiplex PCR amplified TCR CDR3 regions from genomic DNA. For each cell subset, the extracted genomic DNA was distributed evenly across all wells of several immunoSEQ 96-well plates, and each plate served as one replicate. For sorted subsets, each replicate PCR was loaded with roughly 200 ng genomic DNA, equivalent to 32,000 or so T cell genomes. The purified libraries were quantified using a Qubit 3.0 fluorometer, sized with a Bioanalyzer 2100, and then quantified again using the KAPA Library Quantification kit. A separate single-read 150-cycle Illumina NextSeq 550 flow cell was used to sequence each immunoSEQ 96-well plate. Processing in the source paper ran as follows. Because the immunoSEQ output held only junctional sequences and lacked quality scores, the filtering could not match the filtering applied to full-length reads. To assign V/J genes and CDR3, sequences were annotated using PyIR, a Python wrapper for IgBLAST v1.9, with IMGT germline references. Any read was removed if the V/J assignment was weak (E-value above 1e-6), the CDR3 was missing, or the read contained stop codons, out-of-frame junctions, or ambiguous translated residues. V3J clonotypes were defined by identical inferred V gene, J gene, and CDR3 amino acid sequence. Percentage overlap between repertoires was calculated by dividing the number of shared unique clonotypes by the size of the smaller repertoire. Repertoire richness was assessed with RTK rarefaction, the Chao1 estimator, and Recon v2.1 estimates of unobserved clonotypes. Generation probabilities for all TCRbeta clonotypes obtained by the gDNA method from several donors were computed using OLGA. In its TCRdb copy, this immuneACCESS table keeps in-frame sequences only and misses some clones. Where compared with another copy, unresolved V genes explain less than half of these, and the others have no known cause. The V and J calls and the clone size are those of that table, but D and trimming were determined from the DNA. This sample lists about 680,000 clones; 92% were detected once. Together, the top ten hold roughly 24% of the sample.

The material sequenced was naive CD8+ T cells sorted from blood. Taken with the paper, the label for cell subset or site translates to: CD45RA+CCR7+. This sequence was found in a man aged 30 to 39 in good health.

The nucleotide sequence reads TGTGCCAGCAGCCCACGGGACAGGGGCAACGAGCAGTACTTC. It translates as CASSPRDRGNEQYF. The chain employs TRBV7-9 and TRBJ2-7; 10 nucleotides in the junction match TRBD1. The cysteine opens and the phenylalanine closes a CDR3 of 14 amino acids. CDR3 DNA is the only sequence kept; it has 42 bases, read in frame from the first base. Via the germline V gene (reference sequence), CDR1 is SEHNR and CDR2 FQNEAQ. V lost 5 bases and J lost 5 bases, and the count of bases not matched to a germline gene is 6.